This T cell receptor beta chain was obtained from a study of PD-1 blockade in classical Hodgkin lymphoma. The ends were cut back, 4 bases at V and 1 base at J, with 13 bases in the middle. The CDR3 spans 15 residues. CDR1 and CDR2 from the germline V gene are KGHSH and LQKENI. Regarding time point: newly diagnosed, previously untreated cHL patient sample. Researchers used newly diagnosed, untreated classical Hodgkin lymphoma PBMCs for comparison. Generated by immunoSEQ multiplex PCR, the TCRdb table keeps only in-frame clones and is missing some. The sample records some 26,000 clones, approximately 95% being singletons.

V is TRBV18 and J is TRBJ1-1, with a tentative D call TRBD1 (5 bases). The TCR comes from a human donor with classical Hodgkin lymphoma. The sample comprised peripheral blood mononuclear cells (PBMCs). The CDR3 nucleotides read TGTGCCAGCTCACGATTAGACAGATCGAACACTGAAGCTTTCTTT. Translation gives CASSRLDRSNTEAFF.